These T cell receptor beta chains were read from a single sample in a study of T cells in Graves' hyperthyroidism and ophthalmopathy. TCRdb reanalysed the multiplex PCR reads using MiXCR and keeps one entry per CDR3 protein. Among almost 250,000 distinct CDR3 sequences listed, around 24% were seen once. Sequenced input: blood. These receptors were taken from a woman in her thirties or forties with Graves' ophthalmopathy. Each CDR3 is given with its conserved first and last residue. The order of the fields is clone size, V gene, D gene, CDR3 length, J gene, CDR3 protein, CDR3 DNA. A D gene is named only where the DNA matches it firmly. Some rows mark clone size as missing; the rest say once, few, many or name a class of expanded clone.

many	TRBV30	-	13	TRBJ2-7	CAWTPVLPGEQYF	TGTGCCTGGACGCCGGTCCTACCGGGGGAGCAGTACTTC
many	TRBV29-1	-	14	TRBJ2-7	CSVGGEQSSYEQYF	TGCAGCGTTGGCGGTGAGCAGAGCTCCTACGAGCAGTACTTC
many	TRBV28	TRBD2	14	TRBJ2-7	CASSFKRGSYEQYF	TGTGCCAGCAGCTTCAAGCGGGGGTCCTACGAGCAGTACTTC
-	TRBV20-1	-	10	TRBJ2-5	CSVTQETQYF	TGCAGTGTAACCCAAGAGACCCAGTACTTC
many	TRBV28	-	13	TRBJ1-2	CASSSSGYYGYTF	TGTGCCAGCAGCTCGTCGGGGTACTATGGCTACACCTTC
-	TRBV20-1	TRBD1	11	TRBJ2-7	CRLDRELPGDF	TGCAGATTGGACAGGGAGTTACCAGGGGACTTC
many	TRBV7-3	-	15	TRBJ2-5	CASSLLLSPKETQYF	TGTGCCAGCAGCTTACTGCTCAGCCCAAAAGAGACCCAGTACTTC
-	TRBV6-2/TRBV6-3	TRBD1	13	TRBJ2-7	CASRGQVTYEQYF	TGTGCCAGCAGGGGACAGGTCACCTACGAGCAGTACTTC
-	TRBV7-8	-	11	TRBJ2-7	CASGLVYEQYF	TGTGCCTCGGGACTCGTTTACGAGCAGTACTTC
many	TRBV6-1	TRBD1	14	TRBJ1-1	CASSRDRSIPEAFF	TGTGCCAGCAGTAGGGACAGATCAATCCCTGAAGCTTTCTTT
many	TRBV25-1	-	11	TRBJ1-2	CASRQGGGYTF	TGTGCCAGTAGGCAGGGAGGGGGCTACACCTTC
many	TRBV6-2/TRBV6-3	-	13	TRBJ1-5	CASTRGLHQPQHF	TGTGCCAGCACCAGGGGCCTCCATCAGCCCCAGCATTTT
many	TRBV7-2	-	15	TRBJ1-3	CASSPPTLSGNTIYF	TGTGCCAGCAGCCCGCCGACACTCTCTGGAAACACCATATATTTT
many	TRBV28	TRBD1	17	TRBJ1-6	CASSLRFGQGARSPLHF	TGTGCCAGCAGTTTAAGGTTTGGGCAGGGGGCCAGGTCACCCCTCCACTTT
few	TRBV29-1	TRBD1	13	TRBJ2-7	CSVPGTGPYEQYF	TGCAGCGTACCCGGGACAGGGCCGTACGAGCAGTACTTC
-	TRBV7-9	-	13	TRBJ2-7	CASSRDNNPEQYF	TGTGCCAGCTCCCGGGACAACAATCCCGAGCAGTACTTC
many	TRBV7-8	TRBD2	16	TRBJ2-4	CASSLVGEGNKNIQYF	TGTGCCAGCAGCTTAGTAGGGGAGGGGAACAAAAACATTCAGTACTTC
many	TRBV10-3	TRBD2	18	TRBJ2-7	CAISDLATSGIHSYEQYF	TGTGCCATCAGTGATCTCGCCACTAGCGGGATTCACTCCTACGAGCAGTACTTC
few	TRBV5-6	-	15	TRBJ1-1	CASSPLPGGNTEAFF	TGTGCCAGCAGCCCCCTCCCGGGAGGCAACACTGAAGCTTTCTTT
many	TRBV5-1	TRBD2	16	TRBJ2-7	CASSLEGFFGGSEQYF	TGCGCCAGCAGCTTGGAGGGCTTTTTCGGGGGGAGCGAGCAGTACTTC
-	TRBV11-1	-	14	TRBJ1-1	CTSSEPRVNTEAFF	TGTACCAGCAGCGAACCGAGAGTGAACACTGAAGCTTTCTTT
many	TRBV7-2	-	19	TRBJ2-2	CASSLARVGAGRYAGELFF	TGTGCCAGCAGCTTAGCGCGGGTTGGTGCAGGGAGGTACGCCGGGGAGCTGTTTTTT
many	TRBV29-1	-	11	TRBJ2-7	CSVEEGNEQYF	TGCAGCGTTGAAGAGGGAAACGAGCAGTACTTC
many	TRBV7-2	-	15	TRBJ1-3	CASSLAGGGGNTIYF	TGTGCCAGCAGCTTAGCGGGAGGGGGTGGAAACACCATATATTTT
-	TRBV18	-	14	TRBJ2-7	CASSPAGILYEQYF	TGTGCCAGCTCACCGGCGGGGATCCTCTACGAGCAGTACTTC
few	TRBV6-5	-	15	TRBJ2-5	CASSYGDFNQETQYF	TGTGCCAGCAGTTATGGGGACTTCAACCAAGAGACCCAGTACTTC
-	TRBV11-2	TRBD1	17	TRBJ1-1	CASSSGTGGFRNTEAFF	TGTGCCAGCAGCTCGGGGACAGGGGGCTTTAGGAACACTGAAGCTTTCTTT
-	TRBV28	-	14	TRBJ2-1	CASSLRLRASEQFF	TGTGCCAGCAGTTTAAGGTTGAGGGCGTCCGAGCAGTTCTTC
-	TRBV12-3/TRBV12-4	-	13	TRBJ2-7	CASSLGLIAEQYF	TGTGCCAGCAGTTTAGGACTGATCGCCGAGCAGTACTTC
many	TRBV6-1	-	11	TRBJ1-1	CASSIETEAFF	TGTGCCAGCAGTATAGAAACTGAAGCTTTCTTT
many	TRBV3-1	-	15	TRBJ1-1	CASSQDLRFGTEAFF	TGTGCCAGCAGCCAAGATTTGCGTTTTGGCACTGAAGCTTTCTTT
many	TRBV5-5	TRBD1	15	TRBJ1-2	CASSTQGTGNYGYTF	TGTGCCAGCAGTACACAGGGGACGGGGAACTATGGCTACACCTTC
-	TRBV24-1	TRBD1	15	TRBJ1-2	CATSDNTGERGGYTF	TGTGCCACCAGTGATAATACAGGGGAAAGAGGTGGCTACACCTTC
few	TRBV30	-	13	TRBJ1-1	CAWSDEGNTEAFF	TGTGCCTGGAGTGACGAAGGGAACACTGAAGCTTTCTTT
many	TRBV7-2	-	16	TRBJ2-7	CASSSVMGRRAYEQYF	TGTGCCAGCAGCTCCGTCATGGGGCGGCGGGCCTACGAGCAGTACTTC
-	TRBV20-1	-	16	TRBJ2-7	CSARIQAGLLVHEQYF	TGCAGTGCTAGGATACAAGCGGGTCTCCTCGTCCACGAGCAGTACTTC
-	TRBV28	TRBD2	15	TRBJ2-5	CASSPPAGVVETQYF	TGTGCCAGCAGTCCCCCTGCGGGAGTAGTTGAGACCCAGTACTTC
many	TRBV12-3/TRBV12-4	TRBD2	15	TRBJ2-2	CASSSGLGVAGELFF	TGTGCCAGCAGTTCGGGACTAGGGGTGGCCGGGGAGCTGTTTTTT
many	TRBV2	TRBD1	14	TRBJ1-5	CASRQGTDHQPQHF	TGTGCCAGCAGACAAGGGACAGATCATCAGCCCCAGCATTTT
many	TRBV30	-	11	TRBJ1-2	CAWSGRAGYTF	TGTGCCTGGAGTGGCAGGGCCGGCTACACCTTC
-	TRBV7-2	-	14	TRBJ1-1	CASSLTHLNTEAFF	TGTGCCAGCAGCTTGACACATTTGAACACTGAAGCTTTCTTT
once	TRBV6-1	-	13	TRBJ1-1	CASSDRGGTEAFF	TGTGCCAGCAGTGACAGGGGTGGAACTGAAGCTTTCTTT
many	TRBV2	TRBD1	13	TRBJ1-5	CASSDRVNQPQHF	TGTGCCAGCAGCGACAGGGTGAATCAGCCCCAGCATTTT
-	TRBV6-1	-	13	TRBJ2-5	CASSEGWLETQYF	TGTGCCAGCAGTGAAGGGTGGTTGGAGACCCAGTACTTC
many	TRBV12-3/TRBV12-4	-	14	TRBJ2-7	CASSLRGILYEQYF	TGTGCCAGCAGTTTAAGGGGAATCCTCTACGAGCAGTACTTC
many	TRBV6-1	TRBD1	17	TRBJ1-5	CASSEHGTGGGNQPQHF	TGTGCCAGCAGTGAACACGGGACAGGGGGCGGCAATCAGCCCCAGCATTTT
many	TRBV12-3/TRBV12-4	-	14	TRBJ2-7	CASTYDQPNYEQYF	TGTGCCAGCACTTACGACCAACCTAACTACGAGCAGTACTTC
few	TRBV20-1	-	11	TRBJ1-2	CSAAGHYGYTF	TGCAGTGCGGCAGGCCACTATGGCTACACCTTC